This T cell receptor (beta chain) stems from a study of cytomegalovirus exposure and HLA in healthy donors. Study-level information: In a previous analysis, 100 million to 140 million unique TCR beta sequences were found from about 190 million T cells. Overall study findings and caveats: HLA restriction was apparent for most CMV-associated TCR beta chains in a later analysis.

For this clone: The antigen is not known.

Amplification used 60 Vbeta primers and 13 Jbeta primers. Per the authors' pipeline: Unique TCR beta chains numbered around 80 million in a later analysis, with roughly 10 million shared. The method was immunoSEQ multiplex PCR; TCRdb's version includes in-frame clones alone and lacks a portion of them. V, J and clone size are taken as reported in that table, and D and trimming were inferred from the DNA itself. The sample carries 110,000 or so clones, 70% to 90% recorded once. Germline CDR1 MNHNY, CDR2 SVGAGI (reference sequence). V lost 5 bases and J lost 2, with 12 bases in between. The CDR3 runs to 14 residues.

V gene TRBV6-6 combines with J gene TRBJ1-2, with D maybe TRBD1 (5 bases). The source material was PBMCs. This clonotype was sampled from a man aged 40-49 years in good health and CMV-seronegative. This CDR3 is CASSLRGGNYGYTF. The CDR3 coding sequence is TGTGCCAGCAGTCTCCGGGGGGGAAACTATGGCTACACCTTC.